The clone carrying this TCR beta chain was recorded only once. What it binds is not known. This entry belongs to a study of cytomegalovirus exposure and HLA in healthy donors. Study observations and caveats: In a later analysis, compared with equally common non-associated chains, HLA-associated beta chains were more expanded. The authors listed around 150 TCR beta chains as cytomegalovirus-associated. Earlier analysis found most TCR beta V segments productive about 87% or about 30% of the time.

The PCR ran on 60 Vbeta and 13 Jbeta primers. In the original analysis: About 88 million unique TCR beta chains, roughly 11 million of them shared, were counted by a later analysis. Produced via immunoSEQ multiplex PCR; TCRdb's table is partial and in-frame only. V, J and clone size are taken as reported in that table, and D and trimming were inferred from the DNA itself. In the table there are about 36,000 clones, almost 70% of which are singletons. The V gene's germline CDR1 is SGHRS and CDR2 YFSETQ. V shed 4 bases and J 8 bases; nucleotides not matched to a gene: 1. CDR3 length: 11 residues. The gene calls are TRBV5-1 and TRBJ1-2; 8 nucleotides line up with TRBD1. The specimen was PBMCs. The source is a man aged 25 to 45 in good health and CMV-seronegative. CDR3 coding DNA: TGCGCCAGCAGCGGGGACAGGGGCTACACCTTC. It yields the protein CASSGDRGYTF.